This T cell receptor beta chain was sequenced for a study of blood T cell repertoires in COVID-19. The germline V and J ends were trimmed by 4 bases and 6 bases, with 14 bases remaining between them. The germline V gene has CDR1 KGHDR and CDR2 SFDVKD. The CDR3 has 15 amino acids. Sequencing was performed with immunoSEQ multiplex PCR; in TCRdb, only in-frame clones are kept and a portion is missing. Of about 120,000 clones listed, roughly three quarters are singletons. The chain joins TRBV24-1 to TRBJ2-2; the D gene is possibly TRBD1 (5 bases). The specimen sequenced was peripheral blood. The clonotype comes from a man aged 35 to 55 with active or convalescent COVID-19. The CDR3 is CATSELGQGPGELFF. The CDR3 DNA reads TGTGCCACCAGTGAACTGGGGCAGGGTCCCGGGGAGCTGTTTTTT.